This note documents a single T cell receptor beta chain sequence. The source of the sample is a study of technical replicates of blood from a handful of donors. TCRdb keeps only in-frame clones here, not all; method: immunoSEQ multiplex PCR. Counted here are roughly 90,000 clones, 85% to 95% occurring once; the ten biggest clones make up approximately 0.25%. The receptor was isolated from a human donor in good health. Sequencing was done on a sample of T cells isolated from PBMCs.

The CDR3 sequence is CASSLRLAGGPYEQFF. In DNA form, the CDR3 reads TGTGCCAGCAGCTTAAGACTAGCGGGGGGGCCCTATGAGCAGTTCTTC. The J gene is TRBJ2-1, the V gene TRBV7-2; 14 bases agree with TRBD2. CDR3 length: 16 amino acids. After removal of 2 bases from V and 8 bases from J, the junction contained 5 bases not matched to a gene. Germline-derived CDR1 and CDR2 are SGHTA and FQGNSA.